This T cell receptor beta chain was captured by sequencing in a study of molecular identifiers for immune sequencing clone quantification. Study-level background: Five aliquots were made in replicates from the RNA of roughly 20,000 or 100,000 naive CD8 cells, and four were sequenced. Study-level results: Effector cells kept over 98% of their molecules in clones above 20 RNA copies, while naive cells kept under 1% there.

The CD8+CD4-CCR7+CD45RA+ phenotype defined the sorted naive CD8 T cells. This clonotype was picked up one time. What it binds is not known. One base away lies a much larger clone, so this may be a sequencing read error. Bulk TCR libraries were made with methods that had been previously described and with listed TCR primers. Each CDR3 protein is one row after TCRdb ran MiXCR on the PCR reads. This table has tens of thousands of distinct CDR3 sequences, 36% appearing once. The sample taken for sequencing was naive CD8+ T cells from blood, with Jurkat cell RNA spiked in. The subset here: FACS-sorted CD8+CD4-CCR7+CD45RA+ naive T cells. The origin of this receptor is a human donor in good health. Some libraries in this study had Jurkat cell RNA spiked in.

The CDR3 protein is CASSPGQWAEQYF. CDR3 DNA sequence: TGTGCCAGCAGCCCCGGACAGTGGGCCGAGCAGTACTTC. The gene calls are TRBV9 and TRBJ2-7; D perhaps matches TRBD1 (6 bases). V was trimmed by 4 bases and J by 6 bases, leaving 14 bases between them. Per the germline V gene, CDR1 is SGDLS and CDR2 is YYNGEE. This CDR3 spans 13 amino acids. Looking up the rest from reference TRBV9 and TRBJ2-7 gives the full variable domain: DSGVTQTPKHLITATGQRVTLRCSPRSGDLSVYWYQQSLDQGLQFLIQYYNGEERAKGNILERFSAQQFPDLHSELNLSSLELGDSALYFCASSPGQWAEQYFGPGTRLTVT.